The present T cell receptor beta chain was sequenced within a study of blood T cells in healthy people across ages. Per germline, CDR1 SGHNT and CDR2 YYREEE (reference sequence). CDR3 length: 16 amino acids. V shed 0 bases, J shed 2 bases, and the junction held 2 bases outside the gene matches. Next came a second PCR, run for roughly 7 to 12 cycles, which used a sample-barcoded 5' primer along with a J-beta primer mix. TCRdb reprocessed the 5' RACE reads via MiXCR and lists one record per CDR3 protein. This table has some 890,000 distinct CDR3 sequences, roughly 29% appearing once. This clonotype was seen at least ten times. The same data also went into a second study, on T cells of mothers and their children.

The sequencing input was blood. The source of this sequence is a middle-aged woman in good health. This sequence joins TRBV5-4 and TRBJ2-6; 7 bases line up with TRBD1. Here the CDR3 reads CASSLVDRAGANVLTF. In DNA form, the CDR3 reads TGTGCCAGCAGCTTGGTCGACAGGGCTGGGGCCAACGTCCTGACTTTC. Using reference TRBV5-4 and TRBJ2-6 for the parts outside the CDR3, the full variable domain is ETGVTQSPTHLIKTRGQQVTLRCSSQSGHNTVSWYQQALGQGPQFIFQYYREEENGRGNFPPRFSGLQFPNYSSELNVNALELDDSALYLCASSLVDRAGANVLTFGAGSRLTVL.